One and the same sample provided the 30 T cell receptor beta chains below, sequenced in a study of shared clonotypes between healthy human individuals. The protocol was immunoSEQ multiplex PCR, while the TCRdb copy is restricted to in-frame clones and leaves out a portion. The sample has more than 2,000,000 clones, roughly 92% seen once. Sequenced material: naive CD4+ T cells sorted from blood. The subset is: CD45RA+ positively selected. The receptor source for this set is a man in his late teens or twenties in good health.

J is TRBJ1-1 and V is TRBV5-5; D ambiguous. Per germline, CDR1 SGHKS and CDR2 YYEKEE (reference sequence). CDR3 size: 15 residues. V was shortened by 4 bases and J by 1 base, with 14 bases between the two germline ends. CDR3: CASSPSPNQNTEAFF. Here the CDR3 DNA reads TGTGCCAGCAGCCCGTCTCCTAATCAGAACACTGAAGCTTTCTTT.

This clone was recorded only once. The chain combines TRBV5-6 with TRBJ2-7; D is perhaps TRBD1 (5 bases). Germline-derived CDR1 and CDR2 are SGHDT and YYEEEE. Between the trimmed V and J ends, which lost 1 base and 4 bases, there was a span of 12 bases. This CDR3 comprises 14 residues. CDR3 loop: CASSLRWGLYEQYF. Written as DNA, the CDR3 is TGTGCCAGCAGCTTGAGGTGGGGCCTATACGAGCAGTACTTC.

This rearrangement joins TRBV19 to TRBJ2-3; 8 nucleotides agree with TRBD2. V gave up 6 bases and J gave up 3 bases; unmatched junction bases: 8. Per germline, CDR1 LNHDA and CDR2 SQIVND (reference sequence). CDR3 length equals 15 residues. CDR3 sequence: CASSPGGRATDTQYF. The CDR3 nucleotides are TGTGCCAGTAGCCCGGGGGGGAGGGCGACAGATACGCAGTATTTT.

This rearrangement joins TRBV7-2 to TRBJ2-7, with TRBD2 matching over 12 bases. The CDR3 totals 14 residues. Germline V CDR1 and CDR2: SGHTA, FQGNSA. V lost 5 bases to trimming and J lost 5 bases; unmatched junction nucleotides: 4. The CDR3 reads CASSQGLAGHEQYF. The CDR3 DNA sequence: TGTGCCAGCAGCCAGGGACTAGCGGGCCACGAGCAGTACTTC.

The chain couples TRBV7-2 to TRBJ2-1; D unclear. The CDR3 runs to 16 residues. Germline values: CDR1 SGHTA, CDR2 FQGNSA. Trimming shortened V by 5 bases and J by 14 bases, and 28 bases separated the two germline ends. CDR3 nucleotide sequence: TGTGCCAGCAGCGAAGAACCGGGCTCCCATAGAAAGCATAAGTTCTTC. It specifies CASSEEPGSHRKHKFF.

The V call is TRBV5-1, the J call TRBJ2-3; maybe TRBD2 (6 bases). This CDR3 region has 16 residues. V was cut by 3 bases and J by 3 bases, with 17 bases left in between. Germline lookup yields CDR1 SGHRS and CDR2 YFSETQ. The CDR3 bases are TGCGCCAGCAGCTCCGGGGCCGGTGCGGGAACAGATACGCAGTATTTT. Residues: CASSSGAGAGTDTQYF.

This sequence joins TRBV11-2 and TRBJ2-5; TRBD2 aligns across 9 bases. Germline V gene data show CDR1 as SGHAT and CDR2 as FQNNGV. This CDR3 is built from 16 residues. J was trimmed by 5 bases and V by 4 bases; bases with no gene match: 11. The CDR3: CASSSPQAGGKETQYF. Here the CDR3 DNA reads TGTGCCAGCAGCTCCCCCCAAGCGGGGGGCAAGGAGACCCAGTACTTC.

The rearrangement links TRBV19 to TRBJ1-2; D is possibly TRBD1 (6 bases). The CDR3 length is 15 residues. The germline V gene encodes CDR1 LNHDA and CDR2 SQIVND (reference sequence). V lost 3 bases and J 4 bases, leaving 15 bases between the germline ends. The CDR3 nucleotides are TGTGCCAGTAGTATCGGGACAAAAAACGGCTATGGCTACACCTTC. It codes for CASSIGTKNGYGYTF.

Comments on this clone: This sample also contains other DNA sequences that code for the same CDR3. V usage is TRBV9 and J usage is TRBJ2-3; 8 bases map to TRBD2. Germline assignment: CDR1 SGDLS and CDR2 YYNGEE. The CDR3 loop spans 16 amino acids. Losses at the gene ends were 0 bases for V and 1 base for J; bases not matched to a gene: 4. The CDR3 DNA follows: TGTGCCAGCAGCGTAGCTGGGACTAGGGGCACAGATACGCAGTATTTT. Translating it yields CASSVAGTRGTDTQYF.

Regarding this clone: Other DNA sequences in this specimen translate into the identical CDR3. The chain is built from TRBV11-1 and TRBJ1-3, with a possible D match to TRBD1 (5 bases). The CDR3 sequence is 16 residues long. V was trimmed by 5 bases and J by 4 bases, leaving 18 bases between them. Per the germline V gene, CDR1 is SGHAT and CDR2 is FQDESV (reference sequence). The CDR3 DNA reads TGTGCCAGCAGCCACGGTGGGGCACTGGGAGGAAACACCATATATTTT. Amino acid sequence: CASSHGGALGGNTIYF.

For this clone: Other DNA sequences in this sample translate to the same CDR3. The chain is built from TRBV19 and TRBJ1-2; TRBD1 matches at 7 bases. V lost 2 bases, J lost 8 bases, and 8 bases stayed unmatched. Germline CDR1 reads LNHDA; CDR2 reads SQIVND (reference sequence). The CDR3 has 14 amino acids. CDR3 in DNA: TGTGCCAGTAGTATAACGGGAGGGGGCGGCGGCTACACCTTC. It translates to CASSITGGGGGYTF.

The chain joins TRBV7-2 to TRBJ1-1; 9 bases are shared with TRBD1. Trimming removed 5 bases from V and 2 bases from J; junction bases left unmatched: 9. CDR3 size: 16 residues. Germline V gene sequence: CDR1 SGHTA, CDR2 FQGNSA. The CDR3, as DNA: TGTGCCAGCAGCCGTGACAGGGGGATTATTAACACTGAAGCTTTCTTT. Protein product: CASSRDRGIINTEAFF.

The chain couples TRBV5-4 to TRBJ2-3, with 11 bases fitting TRBD2. The CDR3 is 17 residues long. The germline CDR1 and CDR2 sequences are SGHNT and YYREEE (reference sequence). The junction had 7 bases not matched to a gene; V was cut back by 4 bases and J by 0 bases. As DNA, the CDR3 is TGTGCCAGCAGCGCCCGACTAGCGGGATGGAGCACAGATACGCAGTATTTT. As protein: CASSARLAGWSTDTQYF. Complete variable domain (other parts from reference TRBV5-4 and TRBJ2-3): ETGVTQSPTHLIKTRGQQVTLRCSSQSGHNTVSWYQQALGQGPQFIFQYYREEENGRGNFPPRFSGLQFPNYSSELNVNALELDDSALYLCASSARLAGWSTDTQYFGPGTRLTVL.

The V call is TRBV6-5, the J call TRBJ1-2, with TRBD1 identical over 7 bases. Trimming cost V 6 bases and J 4 bases; bases outside gene matches: 2. This CDR3 contains 12 residues. From germline, CDR1 is MNHEY and CDR2 SVGAGI. The CDR3 here is CASRRQGYGYTF. The CDR3 region has the DNA TGTGCCAGCAGGAGACAGGGCTATGGCTACACCTTC.

Only one count was recorded for this clone. The junction and the germline gene differ at one end; a read error may be behind it. The sample carries other DNA sequences with the same CDR3. This rearrangement joins TRBV5-1 to TRBJ2-5; D may be TRBD2 (5 bases). CDR3 length equals 14 residues. Germline loops: CDR1 SGHRS, CDR2 YFSETQ. CDR3 loop: CASSLGRGQETQYF. The CDR3 coding sequence is TGCGCCAGCAGTTTGGGAAGAGGGCAAGAGACCCAGTACTTC.

This chain connects TRBV28 to TRBJ1-2, with D maybe TRBD1 (5 bases). V was trimmed by 8 bases and J by 1 base, leaving 20 bases between them. Germline CDR1 and CDR2: MDHEN and SYDVKM. The CDR3 is 16 amino acids. CDR3 nucleotides: TGTGCCAGCCTCAGACAAGGGGTAATTTTTAACTATGGCTACACCTTC. Its protein product is CASLRQGVIFNYGYTF.

V and J are TRBV10-3 and TRBJ1-5; 10 bases match TRBD1. Germline loops: CDR1 ENHRY, CDR2 SYGVKD. V lost 8 bases and J lost 0; bases outside the gene matches: 4. The CDR3 covers 15 residues. For the CDR3, the DNA is TGTGCCATCGGACAGGGGGGGTATAGCAATCAGCCCCAGCATTTT. As protein: CAIGQGGYSNQPQHF.

Here the CDR3 DNA reads TGTGCCACCAGCAGAGATTTTAAGGGGATGTCAGATACGCAGTATTTT. Amino acid sequence: CATSRDFKGMSDTQYF. The V and J genes are TRBV15 and TRBJ2-3; TRBD1 might be the D (5 bases). The CDR3 sequence is 16 residues long. Germline V gene sequence: CDR1 LNHNV, CDR2 YYDKDF (reference sequence). V was trimmed by 0 bases and J by 4 bases, leaving 14 bases between them.

The chain joins TRBV2 to TRBJ1-1; D is unresolved. The CDR3 extends over 13 amino acids. The germline V and J ends were trimmed by 5 bases and 0 bases, with 7 bases remaining between them. Germline V gene lookup returns CDR1 SNHLY and CDR2 FYNNEI. The CDR3: CASSISMNTEAFF. The DNA for the CDR3 is TGTGCCAGCAGTATAAGCATGAACACTGAAGCTTTCTTT.

The rearrangement links TRBV7-6 to TRBJ2-5; 11 bases align to TRBD2. The J segment lost 5 bases and the V segment lost 5 bases, leaving 7 bases of the junction unmatched. This CDR3 is built from 15 residues. Germline V gene sequence: CDR1 SGHVS, CDR2 FNYEAQ. CDR3 protein: CASSISGGAGETQYF. The CDR3 coding sequence is TGTGCCAGCAGCATTAGCGGGGGGGCCGGTGAGACCCAGTACTTC.

This clone came up once. The chain joins TRBV11-3 to TRBJ2-2; maybe TRBD1 (6 bases). V gave up 4 bases and J gave up 7 bases, with 16 bases separating them. CDR1 and CDR2 from the germline V gene are SGHNT and YENEEA. This CDR3 comprises 15 residues. CDR3 nucleotides: TGTGCCAGCAGCTCACAGGGCGCGAACGGCGGGGAGCTGTTTTTT. Protein sequence: CASSSQGANGGELFF.

This clone was counted once. The chain is built from TRBV5-4 and TRBJ2-7; 7 positions agree with TRBD2. V trimming: 1 base; J trimming: 7 bases; junction bases outside the gene matches: 8. This CDR3 spans 14 amino acids. Per the germline V gene, CDR1 is SGHNT and CDR2 is YYREEE (reference sequence). The CDR3 loop reads CASSLPGGVGEQYF. The CDR3 coding sequence is TGTGCCAGCAGCTTGCCGGGAGGAGTGGGAGAGCAGTACTTC.

The chain has TRBV7-9 and TRBJ2-7; D may be TRBD1 (6 bases). Trimming removed 0 bases at V and 6 bases at J, with 15 bases between. Germline CDR1 and CDR2: SEHNR and FQNEAQ (reference sequence). The CDR3 covers 15 residues. In DNA, the CDR3 is TGTGCCAGCAGCTTAGCCTTGGGGGCAGGCCTCGAGCAGTACTTC. It specifies CASSLALGAGLEQYF.

Remarks on this clone: Within the sample, other DNA sequences also encode this same CDR3. The chain links TRBV18 to TRBJ2-3; D is unresolved. Trimming stripped 3 bases from V and 0 bases from J, with 7 bases between. This CDR3 comprises 14 residues. Germline CDR1 reads KGHSH; CDR2 reads LQKENI. Written as DNA, the CDR3 is TGTGCCAGCTCACCCCAGGCTAGCACAGATACGCAGTATTTT. Translating gives CASSPQASTDTQYF.

J is TRBJ1-5 and V is TRBV6-1; D ambiguous. There are 12 residues in the CDR3. Germline V lookup: CDR1 MNHNS, CDR2 SASEGT. V was trimmed by 0 bases and J by 8 bases, leaving 5 bases between them. The CDR3 sequence: CASSEAAEPQHF. The CDR3 coding sequence is TGTGCCAGCAGTGAAGCGGCGGAGCCCCAGCATTTT.

The genes are TRBV9 and TRBJ2-1, with 11 bases matching TRBD2. Per the germline V gene, CDR1 is SGDLS and CDR2 is YYNGEE. The V gene end was trimmed by 0 bases and the J gene end by 3 bases; junction bases not matched to a gene: 2. This CDR3 is 16 amino acids long. In DNA, the CDR3 is TGTGCCAGCAGCGTAGCTAGCGGGGGGATCTACAATGAGCAGTTCTTC. Translating gives CASSVASGGIYNEQFF.

V and J are TRBV5-4 and TRBJ2-5, with D perhaps matching TRBD1 (6 bases). The CDR3 totals 14 residues. V lost 2 bases and J lost 4, with 12 bases in between. Germline V gene lookup returns CDR1 SGHNT and CDR2 YYREEE (reference sequence). The CDR3 sequence is CASSLPWDTETQYF. The DNA of the CDR3 is TGTGCCAGCAGCTTACCGTGGGACACAGAGACCCAGTACTTC.

This rearrangement joins TRBV2 to TRBJ2-7, with D possibly being TRBD2 (6 bases). Per the germline V gene, CDR1 is SNHLY and CDR2 is FYNNEI. CDR3 length equals 14 residues. Trimming removed 8 bases from V and 6 bases from J, with 20 bases in between. The CDR3 is CASGGPLKNGEQYF. Written as DNA, the CDR3 is TGTGCCAGCGGAGGGCCCTTAAAAAATGGCGAGCAGTACTTC.

A remark on this clone: The same CDR3 can be traced to other DNA sequences in this sample. The V call is TRBV5-1, the J call TRBJ2-2, with D possibly TRBD1 on 6 matching bases. This CDR3 has 15 residues. Germline V CDR1 and CDR2: SGHRS, YFSETQ. The ends were cut back, 4 bases at V and 1 base at J, with 11 bases in the middle. CDR3 bases: TGCGCCAGCAGCCCCGGGACATTGAACACCGGGGAGCTGTTTTTT. Translated, it gives CASSPGTLNTGELFF.

The gene calls are TRBV28 and TRBJ2-7, with D tentatively TRBD1 (6 bases). Per germline, CDR1 MDHEN and CDR2 SYDVKM. V dropped 6 bases and J dropped 4 bases, with 13 bases sitting between them. This CDR3 has 13 amino acids. Written as DNA, the CDR3 is TGTGCCAGCAGAGTCACAGGGCAGTACGAGCAGTACTTC. Translated, it gives CASRVTGQYEQYF.